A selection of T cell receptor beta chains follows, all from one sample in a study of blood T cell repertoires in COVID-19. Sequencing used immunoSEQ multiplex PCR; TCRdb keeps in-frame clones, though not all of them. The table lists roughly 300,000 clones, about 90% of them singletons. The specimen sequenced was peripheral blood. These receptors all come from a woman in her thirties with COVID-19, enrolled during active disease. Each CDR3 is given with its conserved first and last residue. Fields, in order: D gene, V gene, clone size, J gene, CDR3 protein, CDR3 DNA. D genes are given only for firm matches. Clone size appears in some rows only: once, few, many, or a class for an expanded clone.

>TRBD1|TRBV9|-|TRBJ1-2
CASSAIPGGASDGYTF
TGTGCCAGCAGCGCCATCCCAGGGGGCGCTTCTGATGGCTACACCTTC
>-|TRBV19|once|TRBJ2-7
CASSMGQGYEQYF
TGTGCCAGTAGTATGGGCCAGGGGTACGAGCAGTACTTC
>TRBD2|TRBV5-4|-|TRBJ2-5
CASSSGLAETQYF
TGTGCCAGCAGCTCGGGACTAGCGGAGACCCAGTACTTC
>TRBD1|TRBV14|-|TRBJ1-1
CASSRTLVEGAPNTEAFF
TGTGCCAGCAGCCGGACCCTCGTTGAGGGGGCACCGAACACTGAAGCTTTCTTT
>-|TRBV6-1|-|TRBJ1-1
CASSEPGANTEAFF
TGTGCCAGCAGTGAACCAGGGGCGAACACTGAAGCTTTCTTT
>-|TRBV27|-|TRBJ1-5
CASSFSRVAQPQHF
TGTGCCAGCAGTTTCTCCAGGGTAGCTCAGCCCCAGCATTTT
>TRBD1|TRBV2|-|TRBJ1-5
CASSDGLGQNSNQPQHF
TGTGCCAGCAGTGATGGTTTGGGACAGAATAGCAATCAGCCCCAGCATTTT
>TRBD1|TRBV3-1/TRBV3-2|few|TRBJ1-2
CASSQERGLRRGGYTF
TGTGCCAGCAGCCAAGAGAGGGGGCTGCGAAGAGGTGGCTACACCTTC
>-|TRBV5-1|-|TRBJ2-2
CASSAETRPTNTGELFF
TGCGCCAGCAGCGCGGAGACTAGGCCCACGAACACCGGGGAGCTGTTTTTT
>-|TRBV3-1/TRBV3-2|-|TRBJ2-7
CASSQGARRVNYEQYF
TGTGCCAGCAGCCAAGGGGCCCGCAGGGTAAACTACGAGCAGTACTTC
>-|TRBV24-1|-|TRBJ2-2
CATSDWGSATNTGELFF
TGTGCCACCAGTGATTGGGGTAGCGCCACGAACACCGGGGAGCTGTTTTTT
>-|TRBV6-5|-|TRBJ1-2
CASRKTGGGYTF
TGTGCCAGCAGGAAGACAGGAGGTGGCTACACCTTC
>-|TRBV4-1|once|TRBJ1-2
CASSQVSFYGYTF
TGCGCCAGCAGCCAAGTTTCCTTCTATGGCTACACCTTC
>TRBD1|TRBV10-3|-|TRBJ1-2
CAISEYGGGPANYGYTF
TGTGCCATCAGTGAGTATGGAGGGGGCCCCGCTAACTATGGCTACACCTTC
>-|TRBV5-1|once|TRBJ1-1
CASSLEGRRWTEAFF
TGCGCCAGCAGCTTGGAGGGCAGGAGGTGGACTGAAGCTTTCTTT
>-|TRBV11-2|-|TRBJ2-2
CASSLERTTTGELFF
TGTGCCAGCAGCTTAGAGAGGACAACCACCGGGGAGCTGTTTTTT
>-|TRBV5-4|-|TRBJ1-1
CASSHGGQSNTEAFF
TGTGCCAGCAGCCATGGCGGACAGTCGAACACTGAAGCTTTCTTT